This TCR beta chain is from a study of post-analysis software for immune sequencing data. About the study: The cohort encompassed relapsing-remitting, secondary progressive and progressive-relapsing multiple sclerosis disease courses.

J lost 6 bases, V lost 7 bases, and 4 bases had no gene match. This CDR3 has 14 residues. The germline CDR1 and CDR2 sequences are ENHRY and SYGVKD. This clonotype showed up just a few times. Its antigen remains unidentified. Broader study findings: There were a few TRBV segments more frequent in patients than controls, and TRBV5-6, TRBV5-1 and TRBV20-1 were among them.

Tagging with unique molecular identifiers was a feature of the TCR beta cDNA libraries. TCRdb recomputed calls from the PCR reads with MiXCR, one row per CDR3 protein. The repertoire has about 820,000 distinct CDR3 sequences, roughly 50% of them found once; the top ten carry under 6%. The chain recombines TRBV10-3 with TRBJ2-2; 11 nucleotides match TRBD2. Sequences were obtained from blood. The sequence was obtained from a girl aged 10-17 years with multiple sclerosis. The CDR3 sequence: CAIKIAGGPGELFF. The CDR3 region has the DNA TGTGCCATCAAAATAGCGGGAGGGCCCGGGGAGCTGTTTTTT.